This T cell receptor beta chain came from a study of PD-L1 blockade in urothelial cancer (dated by TCRdb to about 2017). About the full investigation: Every patient began therapy in 2014 and was given atezolizumab 1,200 mg intravenously every 3 weeks. Just over 28 patients had pretreatment blood TCR-seq, roughly 25 had at least one posttreatment blood collection, and roughly 25 had tumor TCR-seq. In the same patients who had TCR sequencing, pretreatment tumors also underwent whole exome sequencing and RNA sequencing. Pretreatment tumor samples, along with matched peripheral blood collected serially before and after atezolizumab treatment, underwent TCR sequencing. Durable clinical benefit meant progression-free survival longer than 6 months, and TCR features were also tested against progression-free and overall survival. Roughly nine patients achieved durable clinical benefit and roughly 20 did not. About 90% of the 29 patients were identified as males with urothelial cancer of bladder origin, and a prior smoking history was reported by 18 of 29 patients. The study was an exploratory multi-omic analysis of somatic, immune and clinical correlates of response to PD-L1 blockade with atezolizumab in urothelial cancer. An ECOG performance status of 0 or 1 was recorded for the patients, and 0 to 3 prior chemotherapy regimens had been received by the patients. Blood samples were analyzed at two time points: 3 weeks after treatment start (second dose) and 6 weeks after treatment start. Blood samples gave median yields of 141,255 T cells and approximately 80,000 unique TCRs, along with a median clonality of about 0.084. Beyond this particular receptor, the publication reports: Patients with durable benefit showed greater expansion of tumor-associated TCR clones in peripheral blood 3 weeks after starting treatment (n ≈ 22, p = 0.022). Because the sample size was small (n = 29) and many of the analyses were exploratory, the results are meant to be hypothesis-generating. Improved progression-free and overall survival was found to be associated with pretreatment peripheral blood TCR clonality below the median.

At the junction V is shortened by 5 bases and J by 6 bases; bases outside the gene matches: 8. The CDR3 starts with the cysteine, ends with the phenylalanine, and has 14 residues. Only the CDR3 DNA is retained, 42 bases long and in frame from the first base. The CDR1 and CDR2 encoded by the germline V gene are SGHTA and FQGNSA. In the case of this clone: The antigen it recognizes is unknown. No base-level quality is on record; no much larger clone is a single base apart.

To estimate absolute template abundance from read counts, synthetic TCR analog templates were spiked into each PCR. TCRbeta CDR3 regions were amplified from genomic DNA with bias-controlled V and J gene primers using the immunoSEQ assay. Sequencing of rearranged TCRbeta segments was performed at approximately 20X coverage. Under the source paper's analysis protocol: Sequencing errors were corrected by clustering and CDR3s were annotated against IMGT to assign V, D and J genes. Downstream analyses used only productive TCRbeta rearrangements, leaving out any out-of-frame or stop-codon sequences. Clonality was calculated as one minus the Shannon entropy normalized by the log of the number of unique productive sequences. Fisher's exact test with Benjamini-Hochberg correction, using a cutoff of adjusted p below 0.01, was how clones that differed between time points or between blood and tumor were identified. This is the immuneACCESS table as TCRdb keeps it, with only in-frame sequences that have V and J called. A part of the clones is gone; compared with another copy, unresolved V genes explain less than half, and the rest is unexplained. Clone size and V and J calls were adopted from that table, with D and trimming inferred from the DNA. The sample has 100,000 or so clones on record, 90% to 95% of them singletons. Together, the top ten hold 0.8% to 1% of the sample.

A total of under 30 patients with locally advanced or metastatic urothelial carcinoma, treated at Memorial Sloan Kettering on a trial protocol, made up the cohort. Peripheral blood mononuclear cells were collected pretreatment and during treatment, with between 1 and 8 total time points obtained per patient. The Qiagen DNeasy Blood extraction kit was used to purify genomic DNA from total PBMCs and from tumor samples. Collected pretreatment and during treatment, PBMCs were isolated and stored as previously described. The sequenced sample was PBMCs, obtained around atezolizumab (anti-PD-L1) treatment. This clonotype was sampled from a woman of 80 years or more with urothelial cancer. This receptor chain uses TRBV7-2 and TRBJ2-7; TRBD2 fits 9 bases in the junction. The CDR3 in this case is CASSPPLAGREQYF. The DNA sequence is TGTGCCAGCAGCCCCCCCCTAGCGGGACGCGAGCAGTACTTC.